What follows are 13 T cell receptor beta chains derived from one specimen sequenced in a study of patients and donors after allogeneic stem cell transplantation. TCRdb re-derived calls from the RT-PCR reads in MiXCR, one entry per CDR3 protein. The sample has about 960,000 distinct CDR3 sequences, 18% seen once. Sequenced input: blood, either unsorted or a sorted T cell fraction (not recorded which). The receptors were gathered from a human donor who was either an allogeneic HSCT recipient or a stem cell or donor lymphocyte infusion donor (not recorded which). It is not recorded whose cells these are; they may come from a transplant donor.

This clonotype was picked up many times. V usage is TRBV5-1 and J usage is TRBJ2-1; D is possibly TRBD1 or TRBD2 (5 bases each). The CDR3 is made up of 15 amino acids. Deletions cut 2 bases from V and 5 bases from J, with 14 bases between. CDR1 and CDR2 from the germline V gene are SGHRS and YFSETQ. CDR3 amino acids: CASSLMGRYNNEQFF. The CDR3 DNA reads as TGCGCCAGCAGCTTAATGGGACGGTACAACAATGAGCAGTTCTTC.

The chain links TRBV24-1 to TRBJ1-5, with D possibly TRBD1 on 5 matching bases. Trimming cost V 3 bases and J 6 bases, with 17 bases left between them. Germline V CDR1 and CDR2: KGHDR, SFDVKD. The CDR3 is 16 residues long. The CDR3 protein is CATSDPSAGKGQPQHF. The CDR3 bases are TGTGCCACCAGTGATCCCTCGGCAGGGAAGGGTCAGCCCCAGCATTTT.

The J gene is TRBJ1-2, the V gene TRBV12-3 or TRBV12-4; 7 bases line up with TRBD1. The V gene end was trimmed by 1 base and the J gene end by 4 bases; junction bases not matched to a gene: 3. The length of the CDR3 is 14 residues. The CDR3 is CASSLVAGGYGYTF. The CDR3 DNA reads TGTGCCAGCAGTTTAGTCGCAGGGGGCTATGGCTACACCTTC.

This chain links TRBV6-2 or TRBV6-3 with TRBJ1-1; D is uncertain. The CDR3 sequence is 12 residues long. The germline CDR1 and CDR2 sequences are MNHEY and SVGEGT. Trimming took 6 bases from V and 7 from J, leaving 12 bases between them. The CDR3, as DNA: TGTGCCAGCAGGCACAACCGCCGTGAAGCTTTCTTT. Amino acid sequence: CASRHNRREAFF.

This rearrangement joins TRBV20-1 to TRBJ1-2; D gene unclear. Germline CDR1 reads DFQATT; CDR2 reads SNEGSKA (reference sequence). CDR3 length: 14 residues. V lost 3 bases, J lost 4 bases, and 15 bases lay in between. In DNA, the CDR3 is TGCAGTGCTAGCATGGTGTCCGCCTCCTATGGCTACACCTTC. Its protein is CSASMVSASYGYTF.

This clonotype was observed at least ten times. The chain joins TRBV24-1 to TRBJ2-4; the D gene could be TRBD1 or TRBD2 (5 bases each). The CDR3 contains 15 residues. V lost 4 bases and J 4 bases, leaving 13 bases between the germline ends. CDR1 KGHDR and CDR2 SFDVKD come from the germline V gene. This CDR3 is CATSESGTEKNIQYF. The DNA of the CDR3 is TGTGCCACCAGTGAATCCGGGACCGAGAAAAACATTCAGTACTTC.

This clonotype has more than one count but fewer than ten. For the CDR3, the DNA is TGTGCCAGCAGTTTGCGTCGCAGAGGGACCTACGAGCAGTACTTC. Its protein product is CASSLRRRGTYEQYF. This chain connects TRBV12-3 or TRBV12-4 to TRBJ2-7, with D perhaps TRBD2 (5 bases). V lost 3 bases, J lost 2 bases, and 14 bases lay in between. The CDR3 loop spans 15 amino acids.

The chain is built from TRBV25-1 and TRBJ2-7; 9 bases match TRBD1. The V gene's germline CDR1 is MGHDK and CDR2 SYGVNS. This CDR3 contains 15 residues. V lost 6 bases and J lost 3; bases outside the gene matches: 9. DNA for the CDR3: TGTGCCAGCAGCGGTCCGGGACAGGGCTTCTACGAGCAGTACTTC. Protein: CASSGPGQGFYEQYF.

This chain uses TRBV12-3 or TRBV12-4 with TRBJ2-3, with 8 bases fitting TRBD2. V shed 8 bases, J shed 2 bases, and the junction held 6 bases outside the gene matches. The CDR3 sequence is 14 residues long. CDR3 in amino acids: CASRHGGDTDTQYF. CDR3 DNA: TGTGCCAGCCGCCACGGGGGGGACACAGATACGCAGTATTTT.

The chain uses TRBV29-1 and TRBJ2-7; D gene ambiguous. This CDR3 is built from 12 residues. Trimming pared 6 bases from V and 3 bases from J, leaving 12 bases between. CDR1 SQVTM and CDR2 ANQGSEA come from the germline V gene. CDR3 protein: CSVTDPNYEQYF. In DNA, the CDR3 is TGCAGCGTGACGGACCCTAACTACGAGCAGTACTTC.

This clonotype appeared once. The CDR3: CASSQGLAGAPLWGELFF. CDR3 bases: TGTGCCAGCAGCCAGGGGCTAGCGGGGGCACCCCTATGGGGGGAGCTGTTTTTT. The V call is TRBV4-2, the J call TRBJ2-2; 10 bases match TRBD2. Unmatched junction bases numbered 15, after V lost 3 bases and J lost 8 bases. The CDR3 has 18 amino acids. Germline V gene sequence: CDR1 LGHNA, CDR2 YNFKEQ.

A few counts support this clonotype. The rearrangement joins TRBV5-6 to TRBJ2-4, with TRBD2 as a possible D gene (5 bases). The CDR3 is made up of 15 amino acids. V lost 0 bases to trimming and J lost 3 bases, with 10 bases between them. CDR1 is SGHDT and CDR2 is YYEEEE in the germline V gene. The CDR3 sequence: CASSLGRGLKNIQYF. CDR3 in DNA: TGTGCCAGCAGCTTGGGCAGAGGACTCAAAAACATTCAGTACTTC.

This clonotype was seen a few times. This sequence joins TRBV27 and TRBJ1-1, with TRBD1 identical over 8 bases. There are 16 residues in the CDR3. Unmatched junction bases numbered 10, after V lost 7 bases and J lost 0 bases. Germline CDR1 and CDR2: MNHEY and SMNVEV (reference sequence). In DNA, the CDR3 is TGTGCCAGCAACCCGAACAGGGGGGGGATGAACACTGAAGCTTTCTTT. This encodes CASNPNRGGMNTEAFF.